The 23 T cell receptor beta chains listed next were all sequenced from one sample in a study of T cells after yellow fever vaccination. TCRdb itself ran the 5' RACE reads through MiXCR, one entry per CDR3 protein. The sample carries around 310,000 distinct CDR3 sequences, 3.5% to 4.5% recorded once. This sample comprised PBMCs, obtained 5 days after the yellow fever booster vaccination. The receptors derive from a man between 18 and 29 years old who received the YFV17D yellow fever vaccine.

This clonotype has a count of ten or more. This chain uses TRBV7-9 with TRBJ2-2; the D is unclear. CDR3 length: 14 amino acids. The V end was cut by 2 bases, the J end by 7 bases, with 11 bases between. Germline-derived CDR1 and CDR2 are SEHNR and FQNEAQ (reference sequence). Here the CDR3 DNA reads TGTGCCAGCAGCTTATGGTCGATCGTCGGGGAGCTGTTTTTT. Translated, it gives CASSLWSIVGELFF.

The CDR3 coding sequence is TGCGCCAGCAGCCAAAGGGCTGAAGGACTTCCTTACAATGAGCAGTTCTTC. Translation: CASSQRAEGLPYNEQFF. This chain connects TRBV4-1 to TRBJ2-1; tentative D call: TRBD2 (5 bases). Germline V CDR1 and CDR2: MGHRA, YSYEKL. V lost 2 bases to trimming and J lost 4 bases, with 18 bases between them. The CDR3 has 17 amino acids.

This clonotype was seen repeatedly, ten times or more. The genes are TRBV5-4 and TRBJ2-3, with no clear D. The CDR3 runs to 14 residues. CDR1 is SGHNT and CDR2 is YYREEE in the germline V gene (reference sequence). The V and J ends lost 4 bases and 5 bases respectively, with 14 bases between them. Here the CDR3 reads CASSPGKLRDTQYF. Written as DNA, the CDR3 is TGTGCCAGCAGCCCAGGAAAGCTGAGAGATACGCAGTATTTT.

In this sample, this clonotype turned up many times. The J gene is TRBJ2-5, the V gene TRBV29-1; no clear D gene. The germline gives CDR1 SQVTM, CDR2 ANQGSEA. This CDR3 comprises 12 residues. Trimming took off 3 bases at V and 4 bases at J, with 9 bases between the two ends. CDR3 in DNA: TGCAGCGTTGATAACCTGAGAGAGACCCAGTACTTC. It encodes CSVDNLRETQYF.

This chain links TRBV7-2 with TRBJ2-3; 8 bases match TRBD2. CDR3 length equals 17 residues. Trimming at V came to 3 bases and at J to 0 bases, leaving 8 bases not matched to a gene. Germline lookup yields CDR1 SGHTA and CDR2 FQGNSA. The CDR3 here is CASSFTSGQTSTDTQYF. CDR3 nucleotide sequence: TGTGCCAGCAGCTTTACTAGCGGACAGACTAGCACAGATACGCAGTATTTT.

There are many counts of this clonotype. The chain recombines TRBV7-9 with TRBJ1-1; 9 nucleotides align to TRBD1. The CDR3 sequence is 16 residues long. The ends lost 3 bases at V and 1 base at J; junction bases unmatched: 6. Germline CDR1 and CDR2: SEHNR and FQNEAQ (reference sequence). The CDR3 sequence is CASSFVPGQGNTEAFF. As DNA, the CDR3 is TGTGCCAGCAGCTTCGTCCCGGGACAGGGGAACACTGAAGCTTTCTTT.

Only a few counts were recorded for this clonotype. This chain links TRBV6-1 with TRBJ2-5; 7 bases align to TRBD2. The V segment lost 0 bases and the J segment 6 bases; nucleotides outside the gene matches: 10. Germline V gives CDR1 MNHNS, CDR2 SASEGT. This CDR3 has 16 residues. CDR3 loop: CASSEAPLGGRKTQYF. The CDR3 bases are TGTGCCAGCAGTGAAGCGCCCCTGGGAGGGAGAAAGACCCAGTACTTC.

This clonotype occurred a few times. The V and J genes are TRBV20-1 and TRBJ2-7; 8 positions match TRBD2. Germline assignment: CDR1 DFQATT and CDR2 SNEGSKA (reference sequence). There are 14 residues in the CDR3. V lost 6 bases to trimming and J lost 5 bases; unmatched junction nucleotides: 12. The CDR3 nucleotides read TGCAGTGCCTCACGGGCGGGGGGCCCGAACGAGCAGTACTTC. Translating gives CSASRAGGPNEQYF.

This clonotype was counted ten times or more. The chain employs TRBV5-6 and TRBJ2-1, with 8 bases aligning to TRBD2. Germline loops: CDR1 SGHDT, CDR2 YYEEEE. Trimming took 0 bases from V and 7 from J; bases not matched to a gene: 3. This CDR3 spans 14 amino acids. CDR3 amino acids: CASSLAGGPNEQFF. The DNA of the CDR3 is TGTGCCAGCAGCTTGGCGGGGGGGCCAAATGAGCAGTTCTTC.

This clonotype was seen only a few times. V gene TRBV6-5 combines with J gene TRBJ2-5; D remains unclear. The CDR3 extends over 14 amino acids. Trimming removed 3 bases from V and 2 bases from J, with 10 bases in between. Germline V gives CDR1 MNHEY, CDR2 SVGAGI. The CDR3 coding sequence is TGTGCCAGCAGTTATAGGCGGAAACAAGAGACCCAGTACTTC. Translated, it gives CASSYRRKQETQYF.

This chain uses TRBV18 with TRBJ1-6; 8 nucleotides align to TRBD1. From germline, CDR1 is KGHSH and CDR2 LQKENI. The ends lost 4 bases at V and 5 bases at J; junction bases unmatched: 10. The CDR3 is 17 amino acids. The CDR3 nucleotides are TGTGCCAGCTCACGACCAGGGGGCCGTGGGGATAATTCACCCCTCCACTTT. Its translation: CASSRPGGRGDNSPLHF.

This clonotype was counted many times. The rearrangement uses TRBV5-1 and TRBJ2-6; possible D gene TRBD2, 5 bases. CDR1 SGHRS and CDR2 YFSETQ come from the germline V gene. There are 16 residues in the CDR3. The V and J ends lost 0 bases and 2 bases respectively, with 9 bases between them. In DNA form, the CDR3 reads TGCGCCAGCAGCTTGGCGCGGGCGACTGGGGCCAACGTCCTGACTTTC. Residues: CASSLARATGANVLTF.

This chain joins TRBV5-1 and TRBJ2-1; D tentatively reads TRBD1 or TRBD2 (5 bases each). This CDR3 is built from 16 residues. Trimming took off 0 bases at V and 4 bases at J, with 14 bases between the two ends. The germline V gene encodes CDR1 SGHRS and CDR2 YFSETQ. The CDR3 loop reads CASSLVRAGSYNEQFF. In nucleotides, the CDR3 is TGCGCCAGCAGCTTGGTAAGGGCAGGGAGTTACAATGAGCAGTTCTTC.

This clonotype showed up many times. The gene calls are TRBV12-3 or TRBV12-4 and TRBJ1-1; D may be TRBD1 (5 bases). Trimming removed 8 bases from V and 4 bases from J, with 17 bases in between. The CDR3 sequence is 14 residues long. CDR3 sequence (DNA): TGTGCCAGCCGAATAGACAGCTCAGCCACTGAAGCTTTCTTT. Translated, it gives CASRIDSSATEAFF.

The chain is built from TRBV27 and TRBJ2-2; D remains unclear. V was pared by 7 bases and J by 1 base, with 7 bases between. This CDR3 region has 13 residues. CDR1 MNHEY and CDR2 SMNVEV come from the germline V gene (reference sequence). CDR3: CASTSWNTGELFF. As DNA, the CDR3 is TGTGCCAGCACTAGTTGGAACACCGGGGAGCTGTTTTTT.

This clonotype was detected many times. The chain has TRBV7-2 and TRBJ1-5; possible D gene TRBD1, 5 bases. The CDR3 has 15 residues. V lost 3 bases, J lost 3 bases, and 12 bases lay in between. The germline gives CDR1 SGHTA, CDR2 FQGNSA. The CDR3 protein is CASSFFGGYNQPQHF. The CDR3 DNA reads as TGTGCCAGCAGCTTCTTCGGGGGTTACAATCAGCCCCAGCATTTT.

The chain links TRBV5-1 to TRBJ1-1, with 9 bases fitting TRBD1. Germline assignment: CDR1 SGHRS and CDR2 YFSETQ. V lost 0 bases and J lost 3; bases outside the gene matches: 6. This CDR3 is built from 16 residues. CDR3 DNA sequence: TGCGCCAGCAGCTTGGTGACAGGGGGTTCGGACACTGAAGCTTTCTTT. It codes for CASSLVTGGSDTEAFF.

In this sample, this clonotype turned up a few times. The CDR3 nucleotides are TGCGCCAGCAGCTTGGGGGGCCTGGGCAGGGGTCTAAACAATGAGCAGTTCTTC. Its protein is CASSLGGLGRGLNNEQFF. V and J are TRBV5-1 and TRBJ2-1, with D possibly being TRBD1 (6 bases). Germline assignment: CDR1 SGHRS and CDR2 YFSETQ. CDR3 length equals 18 residues. Trimming removed 0 bases from V and 5 bases from J, with 21 bases in between.

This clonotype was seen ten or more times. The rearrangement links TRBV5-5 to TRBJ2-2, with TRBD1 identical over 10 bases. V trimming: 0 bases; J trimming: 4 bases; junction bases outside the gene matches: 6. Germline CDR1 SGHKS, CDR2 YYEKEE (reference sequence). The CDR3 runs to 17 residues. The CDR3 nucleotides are TGTGCCAGCAGCTTGGCCTATGGGACAGGGGTCACCGGGGAGCTGTTTTTT. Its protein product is CASSLAYGTGVTGELFF.

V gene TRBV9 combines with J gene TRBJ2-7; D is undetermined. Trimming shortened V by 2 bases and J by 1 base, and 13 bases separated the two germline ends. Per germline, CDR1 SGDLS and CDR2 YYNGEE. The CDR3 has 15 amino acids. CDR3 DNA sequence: TGTGCCAGCAGCGTTTACAGCTCCCAATCCTACGAGCAGTACTTC. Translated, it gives CASSVYSSQSYEQYF.

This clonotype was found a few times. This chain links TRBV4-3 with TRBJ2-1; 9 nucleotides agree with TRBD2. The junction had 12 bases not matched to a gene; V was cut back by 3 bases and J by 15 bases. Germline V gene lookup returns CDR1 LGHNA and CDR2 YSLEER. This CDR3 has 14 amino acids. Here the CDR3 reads CASSHEGRGGYRFF. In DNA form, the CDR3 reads TGCGCCAGCAGCCATGAAGGGCGGGGGGGATACCGGTTCTTC.

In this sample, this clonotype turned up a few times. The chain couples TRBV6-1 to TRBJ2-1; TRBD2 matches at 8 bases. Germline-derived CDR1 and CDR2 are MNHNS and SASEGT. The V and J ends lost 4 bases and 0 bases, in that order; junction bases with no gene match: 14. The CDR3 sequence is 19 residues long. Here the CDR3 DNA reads TGTGCCAGCAGTGGCCGACCGTATAGCGGGGTGGACTCCTACAATGAGCAGTTCTTC. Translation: CASSGRPYSGVDSYNEQFF.

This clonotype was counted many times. The CDR3 reads CASSLEGNTYNEQFF. CDR3 DNA sequence: TGTGCCAGCAGCTTGGAGGGGAACACCTACAATGAGCAGTTCTTC. The rearrangement joins TRBV5-8 to TRBJ2-1, with D perhaps matching TRBD1 (5 bases). Germline-derived CDR1 and CDR2 are SGHTS and YDEGEE. This CDR3 contains 15 residues. V was clipped by 0 bases and J by 2 bases, with 9 bases between them.